Presented here are 4 T cell receptor beta chains from one specimen sequenced in a study of blood T cells in healthy people across ages. Using a J-beta primer mix together with a sample-barcoded 5' primer, a second PCR was run for roughly 6 to 12 cycles. Using its own MiXCR run on the 5' RACE reads, TCRdb lists one record per CDR3 protein. The sample has 500,000 to 650,000 distinct CDR3 sequences, approximately 26% seen once. A further study also used this sample, focusing on T cells of mothers and their children.

The source material was blood. Every receptor here comes from a boy aged 2-15 years in good health.

This clonotype turned up a few times. This chain uses TRBV27 with TRBJ2-3; D remains unclear. Trimming stripped 5 bases from V and 4 bases from J, with 10 bases between. Germline V gives CDR1 MNHEY, CDR2 SMNVEV (reference sequence). The CDR3 totals 13 residues. The CDR3 DNA reads TGTGCCAGCAGTCCCTCCCGGGCAGATACGCAGTATTTT. Amino acid sequence: CASSPSRADTQYF.

This clonotype has more than one count but fewer than ten. This rearrangement joins TRBV12-3 or TRBV12-4 to TRBJ2-2; 8 nucleotides align to TRBD1. V trimming: 6 bases; J trimming: 1 base; junction bases outside the gene matches: 4. The CDR3 is made up of 15 amino acids. DNA for the CDR3: TGTGCCAGCAGCAGGGACAGGAGGAACACCGGGGAGCTGTTTTTT. Protein sequence: CASSRDRRNTGELFF.

This clonotype showed up many times. This chain joins TRBV29-1 and TRBJ1-4; maybe TRBD1 (5 bases). Trimming left V 4 bases short and J 6 bases short, with 9 bases between. Germline-derived CDR1 and CDR2 are SQVTM and ANQGSEA. This CDR3 region has 12 residues. The CDR3 sequence is CSVVGDDEKLFF. CDR3 DNA: TGCAGCGTTGTGGGGGATGATGAAAAACTGTTTTTT.

This chain connects TRBV19 to TRBJ2-2; D remains unclear. Germline V gene lookup returns CDR1 LNHDA and CDR2 SQIVND (reference sequence). This CDR3 comprises 13 residues. V lost 9 bases, J lost 5 bases, and 13 bases lay in between. The CDR3 here is CASCLRMTGELFF. CDR3 sequence (DNA): TGTGCCAGCTGCCTCAGGATGACCGGGGAGCTGTTTTTT.